This is a list of T cell receptor beta chains from one sample in a study of CD8+CD57+ T cells in acquired aplastic anemia. TCRdb used MiXCR to reprocess the reads, holding one entry per CDR3 protein. The table shows 150,000 to 200,000 distinct CDR3 sequences, with 55% to 80% occurring only once. Sequencing was done on a sample of sorted CD4+, CD8+, or CD8+CD57+ T cells (not recorded which) from PBMCs. These receptors were obtained from a human donor in good health. CDR3s include the opening cysteine and the closing phenylalanine or tryptophan. A D gene is named only where the DNA matches it firmly. Clone size is shown for a subset of rows, as once, few, many or a class of expanded clone.

V	size	D	J	CDR3	DNA
TRBV5-6	-	-	TRBJ1-2	CASSIGTYYGYTF	TGTGCCAGTAGTATTGGGACATACTATGGCTACACCTTC
TRBV29-1	-	-	TRBJ2-2	CSVDTGRSTGELFF	TGCAGCGTTGATACGGGGCGCAGCACCGGGGAGCTGTTTTTT
TRBV2	-	TRBD1	TRBJ2-7	CASSELGQGSYEQYF	TGTGCCAGCAGTGAACTGGGACAGGGCTCCTACGAGCAGTACTTC
TRBV10-2	-	TRBD2	TRBJ2-1	CASRPGTSDALNEQFF	TGCGCCAGCAGACCCGGGACTAGTGACGCCCTCAATGAGCAGTTCTTC
TRBV12-3/TRBV12-4	-	-	TRBJ2-5	CASTLRGETQYF	TGTGCCAGCACCCTGAGGGGAGAGACCCAGTACTTC
TRBV15	many	TRBD2	TRBJ2-1	CATSLGLAAYNEQFF	TGTGCCACCAGCCTGGGACTAGCGGCGTACAATGAGCAGTTCTTC
TRBV5-1	-	-	TRBJ2-7	CASSEGPEQYF	TGCGCCAGTTCCGAGGGGCCCGAGCAGTACTTC
TRBV20-1	-	-	TRBJ2-7	CSARGDRGFDEQYF	TGCAGTGCTAGAGGCGATAGGGGGTTCGATGAGCAGTACTTC
TRBV29-1	few	-	TRBJ2-3	CSVPDYTDTQYF	TGCAGCGTTCCTGACTACACAGATACGCAGTATTTT
TRBV7-8	-	-	TRBJ2-3	CASSLARDTQYF	TGTGCCAGCAGCTTGGCCAGGGATACGCAGTATTTT
TRBV19	many	-	TRBJ1-5	CASSIDDKVNQPQHF	TGTGCCAGTAGTATAGATGACAAAGTCAATCAGCCCCAGCATTTT
TRBV7-9	-	TRBD2	TRBJ2-2	CASSLTSGRTTGELFF	TGTGCCAGCAGCTTAACTAGCGGGAGGACCACCGGGGAGCTGTTTTTT
TRBV30	few	-	TRBJ2-3	CAWSARDREAGETTDTQYF	TGTGCCTGGAGTGCCCGGGACAGGGAAGCGGGGGAGACCACAGATACGCAGTATTTT
TRBV24-1	-	-	TRBJ2-7	CASGYGFSYEQYF	TGTGCCAGCGGCTACGGGTTCTCCTACGAGCAGTACTTC
TRBV15	-	-	TRBJ1-4	CATSRISGSTNEKLFF	TGTGCCACCAGCAGAATTTCCGGTTCAACTAATGAAAAACTGTTTTTT
TRBV7-9	-	-	TRBJ2-1	CASSLAQGNEQFF	TGTGCCAGCAGCTTAGCGCAGGGTAATGAGCAGTTCTTC
TRBV2	-	-	TRBJ2-2	CASKEGVGELFF	TGTGCCAGCAAGGAGGGAGTGGGGGAGCTGTTTTTT
TRBV20-1	-	-	TRBJ1-5	CSARGGGGDQPQHF	TGCAGTGCTAGAGGCGGGGGGGGCGATCAGCCCCAGCATTTT
TRBV2	-	-	TRBJ1-2	CASREGGDGGYTF	TGTGCCAGCAGGGAAGGGGGGGACGGCGGCTACACCTTC
TRBV2	-	-	TRBJ2-3	CASRRTALSTDTQYF	TGTGCCAGCAGGAGGACAGCCCTGAGCACAGATACGCAGTATTTT
TRBV7-3	many	-	TRBJ2-3	CASSLGPVRTAPDTQYF	TGTGCCAGCAGCTTAGGCCCGGTTCGGACAGCCCCAGATACGCAGTATTTT
TRBV24-1	-	TRBD1	TRBJ1-2	CATSETGTGPLNYGYTF	TGTGCCACCAGTGAAACCGGGACAGGGCCGCTAAACTATGGCTACACCTTC
TRBV19	-	TRBD1	TRBJ2-7	CASSAGQGRYEQYF	TGTGCCAGTAGTGCCGGACAGGGCCGCTACGAGCAGTACTTC
TRBV20-1	-	-	TRBJ2-2	CSAQGRTGELFF	TGCAGTGCTCAAGGGCGCACCGGGGAGCTGTTTTTT
TRBV6-4	many	TRBD2	TRBJ2-1	CASSDLAGSYNEQFF	TGTGCCAGCAGTGACCTAGCGGGCTCCTACAATGAGCAGTTCTTC
TRBV5-1	-	-	TRBJ2-7	CASSLGSAWEQYF	TGCGCCAGCAGCTTGGGGTCCGCGTGGGAGCAGTACTTC
TRBV28	-	-	TRBJ2-1	CASSLYSSGPRYNGQFF	TGTGCCAGCAGTTTGTATTCGTCGGGACCACGATACAATGGGCAGTTCTTC
TRBV10-1	-	-	TRBJ1-1	CASSEGPTNTEAFF	TGCGCCAGCAGTGAGGGACCCACGAACACTGAAGCTTTCTTT
TRBV7-2	-	-	TRBJ2-2	CASSLAGLQGSSTGELFF	TGTGCCAGCAGCTTAGCGGGGTTACAGGGTTCGAGCACCGGGGAGCTGTTTTTT
TRBV20-1	-	TRBD1	TRBJ2-3	CSARTGATDTQYF	TGCAGTGCTCGGACAGGGGCGACAGATACGCAGTATTTT
TRBV9	many	TRBD1	TRBJ1-1	CASSPRTGENTEAFF	TGTGCCAGCAGCCCGAGGACAGGGGAGAACACTGAAGCTTTCTTT
TRBV24-1	once	-	TRBJ1-2	CATSDSWQNYGYTF	TGTGCCACCAGTGATAGTTGGCAGAACTATGGCTACACCTTC
TRBV4-3	many	TRBD2	TRBJ2-1	CASSQPGLDPEQFF	TGCGCCAGCAGCCAACCGGGACTAGACCCGGAGCAGTTCTTC
TRBV5-1	-	TRBD1	TRBJ2-7	CASTFEGTGAYEQYF	TGTGCCAGCACCTTCGAGGGGACAGGGGCCTACGAGCAGTACTTC
TRBV2	-	TRBD1	TRBJ1-5	CASSRDRGHQPQHF	TGTGCCAGCAGTCGGGACAGGGGACACCAGCCCCAGCATTTT
TRBV7-8	few	-	TRBJ1-5	CASSSVTGADQPQHF	TGTGCCAGCAGCTCCGTGACAGGCGCGGATCAGCCCCAGCATTTT
TRBV7-3	few	-	TRBJ2-3	CASSDPSADTQYF	TGTGCCAGCAGCGACCCGTCAGCGGATACGCAGTATTTT
TRBV20-1	-	TRBD1	TRBJ2-3	CSATGATSTDTQYF	TGCAGTGCAACAGGGGCAACTAGCACAGATACGCAGTATTTT
TRBV5-1	-	-	TRBJ2-3	CASSFGPASNTQYF	TGCGCCAGCAGCTTCGGGCCGGCCTCAAATACGCAGTATTTT
TRBV9	-	-	TRBJ1-1	CASSGNRNMNTEAFF	TGTGCCAGCAGCGGCAACAGGAATATGAACACTGAAGCTTTCTTT
TRBV10-3	-	TRBD2	TRBJ2-3	CAISKPQRTSGPTDTQYF	TGTGCCATCAGTAAACCACAAAGGACTAGCGGGCCCACAGATACGCAGTATTTT